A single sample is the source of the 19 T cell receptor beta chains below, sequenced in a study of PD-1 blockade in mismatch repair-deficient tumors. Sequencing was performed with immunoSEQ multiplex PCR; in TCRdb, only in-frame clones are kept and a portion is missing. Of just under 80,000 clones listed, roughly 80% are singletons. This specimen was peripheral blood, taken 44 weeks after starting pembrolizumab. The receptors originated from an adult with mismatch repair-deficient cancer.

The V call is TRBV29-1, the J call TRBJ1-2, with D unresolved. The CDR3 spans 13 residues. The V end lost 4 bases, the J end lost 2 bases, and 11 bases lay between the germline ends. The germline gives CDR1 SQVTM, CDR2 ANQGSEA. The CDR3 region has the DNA TGCAGCGTTGCTGAGGGCTCAAACTATGGCTACACCTTC. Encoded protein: CSVAEGSNYGYTF.

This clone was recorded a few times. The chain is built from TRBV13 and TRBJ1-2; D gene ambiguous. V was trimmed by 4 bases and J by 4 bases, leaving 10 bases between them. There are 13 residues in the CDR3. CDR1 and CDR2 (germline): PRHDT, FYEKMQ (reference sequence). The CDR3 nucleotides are TGTGCCAGCAGCTCGACGGGAACCTATGGCTACACCTTC. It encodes CASSSTGTYGYTF.

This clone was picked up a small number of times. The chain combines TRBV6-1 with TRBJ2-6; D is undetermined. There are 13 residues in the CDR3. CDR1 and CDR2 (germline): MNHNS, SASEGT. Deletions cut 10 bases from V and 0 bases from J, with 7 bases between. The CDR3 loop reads CATMYSGANVLTF. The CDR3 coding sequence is TGTGCCACGATGTACTCTGGGGCCAACGTCCTGACTTTC.

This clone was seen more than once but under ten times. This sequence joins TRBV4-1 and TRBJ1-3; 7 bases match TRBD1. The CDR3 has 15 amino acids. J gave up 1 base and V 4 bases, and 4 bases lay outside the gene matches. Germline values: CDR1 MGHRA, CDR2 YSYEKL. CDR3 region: CASSRKDRSGNTIYF. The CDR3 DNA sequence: TGCGCCAGCAGCCGAAAGGACAGGTCTGGAAACACCATATATTTT.

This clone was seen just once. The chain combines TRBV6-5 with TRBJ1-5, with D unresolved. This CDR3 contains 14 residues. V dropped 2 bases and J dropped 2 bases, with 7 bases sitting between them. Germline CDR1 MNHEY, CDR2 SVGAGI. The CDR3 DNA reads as TGTGCCAGCAGTTACGCTGTAGGCAATCAGCCCCAGCATTTT. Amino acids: CASSYAVGNQPQHF.

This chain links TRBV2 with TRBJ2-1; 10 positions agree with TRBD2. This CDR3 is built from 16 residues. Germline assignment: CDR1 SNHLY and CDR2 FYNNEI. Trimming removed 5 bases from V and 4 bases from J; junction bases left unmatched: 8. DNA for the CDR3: TGTGCCAGCAGTTACTCCGAGCGGGAGGGATACAATGAGCAGTTCTTC. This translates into CASSYSEREGYNEQFF. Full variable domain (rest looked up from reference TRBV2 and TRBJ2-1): EPEVTQTPSHQVTQMGQEVILRCVPISNHLYFYWYRQILGQKVEFLVSFYNNEISEKSEIFDDQFSVERPDGSNFTLKIRSTKLEDSAMYFCASSYSEREGYNEQFFGPGTRLTVL.

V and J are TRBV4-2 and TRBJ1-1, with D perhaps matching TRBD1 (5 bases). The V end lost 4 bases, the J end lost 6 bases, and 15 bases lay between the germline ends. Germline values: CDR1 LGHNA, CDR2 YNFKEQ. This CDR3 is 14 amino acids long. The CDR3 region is CASSPLPSGAEAFF. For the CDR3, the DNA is TGTGCCAGCAGCCCACTCCCCTCGGGGGCTGAAGCTTTCTTT.

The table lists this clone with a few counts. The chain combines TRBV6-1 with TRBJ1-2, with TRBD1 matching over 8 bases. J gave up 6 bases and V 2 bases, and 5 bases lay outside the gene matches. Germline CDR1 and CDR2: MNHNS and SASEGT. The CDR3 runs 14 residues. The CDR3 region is CASSEIRGRNGYTF. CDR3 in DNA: TGTGCCAGCAGTGAAATCAGGGGGCGAAATGGCTACACCTTC.

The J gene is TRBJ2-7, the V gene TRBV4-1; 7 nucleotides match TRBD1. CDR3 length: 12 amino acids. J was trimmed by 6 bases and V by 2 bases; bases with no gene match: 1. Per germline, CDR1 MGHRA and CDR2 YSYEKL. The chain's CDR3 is CASSQNRGEQYF. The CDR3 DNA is TGCGCCAGCAGCCAAAACAGGGGCGAGCAGTACTTC.

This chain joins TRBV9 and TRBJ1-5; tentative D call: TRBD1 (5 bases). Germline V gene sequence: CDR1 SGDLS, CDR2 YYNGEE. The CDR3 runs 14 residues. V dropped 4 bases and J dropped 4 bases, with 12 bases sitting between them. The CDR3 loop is CASSIGGRNQPQHF. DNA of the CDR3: TGTGCCAGCAGCATCGGGGGTCGGAATCAGCCCCAGCATTTT.

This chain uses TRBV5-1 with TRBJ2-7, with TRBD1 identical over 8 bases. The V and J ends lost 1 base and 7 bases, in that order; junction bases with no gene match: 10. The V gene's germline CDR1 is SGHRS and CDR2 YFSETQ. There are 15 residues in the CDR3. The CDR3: CASSLKLTGAGEQYF. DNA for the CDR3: TGCGCCAGCAGCTTGAAATTGACAGGGGCGGGGGAGCAGTACTTC.

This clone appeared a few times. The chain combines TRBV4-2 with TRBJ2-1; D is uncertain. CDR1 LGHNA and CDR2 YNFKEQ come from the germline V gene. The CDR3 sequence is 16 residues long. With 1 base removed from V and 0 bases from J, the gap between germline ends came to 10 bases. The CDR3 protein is CASSQAGENSYNEQFF. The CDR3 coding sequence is TGTGCCAGCAGCCAAGCAGGAGAGAACTCCTACAATGAGCAGTTCTTC.

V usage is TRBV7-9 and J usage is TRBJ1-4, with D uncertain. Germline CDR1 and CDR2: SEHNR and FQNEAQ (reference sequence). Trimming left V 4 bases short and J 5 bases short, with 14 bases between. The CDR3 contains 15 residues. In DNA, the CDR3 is TGTGCCAGCAGCTCCCTATGGCGTGAAAATGAAAAACTGTTTTTT. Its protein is CASSSLWRENEKLFF.

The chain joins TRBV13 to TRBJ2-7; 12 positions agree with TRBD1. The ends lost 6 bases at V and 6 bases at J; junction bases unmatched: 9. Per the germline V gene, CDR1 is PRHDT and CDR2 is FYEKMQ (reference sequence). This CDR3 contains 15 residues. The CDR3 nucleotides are TGTGCCAGCAGTCCTACCGGGACAGGGGGCTTCGAGCAGTACTTC. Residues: CASSPTGTGGFEQYF.

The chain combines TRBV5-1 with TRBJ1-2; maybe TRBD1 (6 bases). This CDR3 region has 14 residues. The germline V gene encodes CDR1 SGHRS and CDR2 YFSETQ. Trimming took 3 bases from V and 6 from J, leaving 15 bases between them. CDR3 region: CASSSQGTVDGYTF. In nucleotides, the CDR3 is TGCGCCAGCAGCTCACAGGGCACTGTAGATGGCTACACCTTC.

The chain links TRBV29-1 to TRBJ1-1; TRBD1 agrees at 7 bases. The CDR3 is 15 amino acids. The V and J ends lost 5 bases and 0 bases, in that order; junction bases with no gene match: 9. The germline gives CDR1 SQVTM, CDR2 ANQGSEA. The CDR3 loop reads CSVPWTGGMNTEAFF. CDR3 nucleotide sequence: TGCAGCGTTCCCTGGACAGGCGGCATGAACACTGAAGCTTTCTTT.

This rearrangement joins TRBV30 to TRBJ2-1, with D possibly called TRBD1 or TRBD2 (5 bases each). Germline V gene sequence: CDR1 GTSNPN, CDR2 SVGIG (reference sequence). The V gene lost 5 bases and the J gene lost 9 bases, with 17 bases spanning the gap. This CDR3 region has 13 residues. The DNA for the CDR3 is TGTGCCTGGGCGGCTCTGTGGGACGGTGAGCAGTTCTTC. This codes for CAWAALWDGEQFF.

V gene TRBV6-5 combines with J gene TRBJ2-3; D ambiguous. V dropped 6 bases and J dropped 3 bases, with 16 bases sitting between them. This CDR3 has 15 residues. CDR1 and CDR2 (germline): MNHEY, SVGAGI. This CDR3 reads CASRYTGSQTDTQYF. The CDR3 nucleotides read TGTGCCAGCAGATATACCGGGTCTCAGACAGATACGCAGTATTTT.

Here the CDR3 reads CASQNRENTEAFF. The CDR3 nucleotides read TGTGCCAGCCAAAATCGCGAGAACACTGAAGCTTTCTTT. This sequence joins TRBV7-9 and TRBJ1-1; D is uncertain. The germline V and J ends were trimmed by 8 bases and 1 base, with 11 bases remaining between them. The germline V gene encodes CDR1 SEHNR and CDR2 FQNEAQ (reference sequence). The CDR3 has 13 amino acids.